Listed below are T cell receptor beta chains from one sample, sequenced in a study of blood T cell repertoires in COVID-19. The repertoire was sequenced with immunoSEQ multiplex PCR; TCRdb's copy has only in-frame clones and lacks some. The repertoire holds just over 150,000 clones, with approximately 82% as singletons. The sequenced sample consisted of peripheral blood. These receptor sequences come from a woman aged 40 to 50 with COVID-19, enrolled during active disease. CDR3s include the opening cysteine and the closing phenylalanine or tryptophan. The D gene is left open where the match is weak. Expanded clones get a size class; other rows say once, few or many, or leave the size out.

len: 14; d_gene: TRBD1; abundance: -; v_gene: TRBV5-1; j_gene: TRBJ1-2; CDR3nt: TGCGCCAGCAGACCGGGACAGGCGAACTATGGCTACACCTTC; CDR3aa: CASRPGQANYGYTF
len: 15; d_gene: TRBD2; abundance: -; v_gene: TRBV5-1; j_gene: TRBJ2-2; CDR3nt: TGCGCCAGCAGCAGAGAGACTAGCGGCACCGGGGAGCTGTTTTTT; CDR3aa: CASSRETSGTGELFF
len: 18; d_gene: TRBD1; abundance: -; v_gene: TRBV28; j_gene: TRBJ1-2; CDR3nt: TGTGCCAGCAGTTTATTCTGGCAGGGGGCTCGCCCGGACTATGGCTACACCTTC; CDR3aa: CASSLFWQGARPDYGYTF
len: 17; d_gene: -; abundance: -; v_gene: TRBV4-1; j_gene: TRBJ2-6; CDR3nt: TGCGCCAGCAGCCAAGTGCCGAGGCGGGCTGGGGCCAACGTCCTGACTTTC; CDR3aa: CASSQVPRRAGANVLTF
len: 15; d_gene: TRBD1; abundance: -; v_gene: TRBV3-1/TRBV3-2; j_gene: TRBJ2-7; CDR3nt: TGTGCCAGCAGCCGGCCGGGACAGGGGTCCTACGAGCAGTACTTC; CDR3aa: CASSRPGQGSYEQYF
len: 14; d_gene: -; abundance: -; v_gene: TRBV19; j_gene: TRBJ2-2; CDR3nt: TGTGCCAGTAATAACGGGGTATGGACCGGGGAGCTGTTTTTT; CDR3aa: CASNNGVWTGELFF
len: 11; d_gene: -; abundance: -; v_gene: TRBV19; j_gene: TRBJ1-2; CDR3nt: TGTGCCAGTAGAGCAGGGGACGGCTACACCTTC; CDR3aa: CASRAGDGYTF
len: 16; d_gene: TRBD1; abundance: -; v_gene: TRBV19; j_gene: TRBJ2-3; CDR3nt: TGTGCCAGTAGTACCGTCCACAGGGGCCTGCACCATACGCAGTATTTT; CDR3aa: CASSTVHRGLHHTQYF
len: 16; d_gene: -; abundance: -; v_gene: TRBV7-9; j_gene: TRBJ2-7; CDR3nt: TGTGCCAGCACCAAATCGGCTCAGACACGGCCCCACGAGCAGTACTTC; CDR3aa: CASTKSAQTRPHEQYF
len: 12; d_gene: -; abundance: -; v_gene: TRBV6-6; j_gene: TRBJ2-1; CDR3nt: TGTGCCAGCAGTCCGACCGGGAATGAGCAGTTCTTC; CDR3aa: CASSPTGNEQFF
len: 14; d_gene: -; abundance: -; v_gene: TRBV7-8; j_gene: TRBJ2-1; CDR3nt: TGTGCCAGCAGCTTACAATACGGACTGGCTGAGCAGTTCTTC; CDR3aa: CASSLQYGLAEQFF
len: 16; d_gene: TRBD2; abundance: -; v_gene: TRBV3-1/TRBV3-2; j_gene: TRBJ2-7; CDR3nt: TGTGCCAGCAGCCAAAGGGGTAGCGGGCGATACTACGAGCAGTACTTC; CDR3aa: CASSQRGSGRYYEQYF
len: 14; d_gene: TRBD1; abundance: -; v_gene: TRBV6-5; j_gene: TRBJ2-3; CDR3nt: TGTGCCAGCAGCCCGACAGGGTCTACAGATACGCAGTATTTT; CDR3aa: CASSPTGSTDTQYF
len: 16; d_gene: -; abundance: -; v_gene: TRBV7-9; j_gene: TRBJ2-1; CDR3nt: TGTGCCAGCAGCTTAGTACGGCGGGGGCTATACAATGAGCAGTTCTTC; CDR3aa: CASSLVRRGLYNEQFF
len: 14; d_gene: TRBD2; abundance: -; v_gene: TRBV10-3; j_gene: TRBJ2-7; CDR3nt: TGTGCCATCAGTCAGACTAGCGGGAGTTACGAGCAGTACTTC; CDR3aa: CAISQTSGSYEQYF
len: 15; d_gene: -; abundance: -; v_gene: TRBV11-2; j_gene: TRBJ1-5; CDR3nt: TGTGCCAGCAGCTTACACCAGTCTAGCAATCAGCCCCAGCATTTT; CDR3aa: CASSLHQSSNQPQHF
len: 10; d_gene: -; abundance: -; v_gene: TRBV20-1; j_gene: TRBJ2-7; CDR3nt: TGCAGTGCTAGGGCAACCGAGCAGTACTTC; CDR3aa: CSARATEQYF
len: 13; d_gene: -; abundance: once; v_gene: TRBV11-2; j_gene: TRBJ1-3; CDR3nt: TGTGCCAGCAGCTTACAGGGGGGAAACACCATATATTTT; CDR3aa: CASSLQGGNTIYF
len: 16; d_gene: TRBD1; abundance: -; v_gene: TRBV28; j_gene: TRBJ2-5; CDR3nt: TGTGCCAGCAGTCTTCCGGGACAGGGGATTACAGAGACCCAGTACTTC; CDR3aa: CASSLPGQGITETQYF
len: 15; d_gene: -; abundance: -; v_gene: TRBV7-9; j_gene: TRBJ1-4; CDR3nt: TGTGCCAGCAGCTTAGTTAAGGGGATGGATGAAAAACTGTTTTTT; CDR3aa: CASSLVKGMDEKLFF
len: 13; d_gene: TRBD1; abundance: -; v_gene: TRBV6-5; j_gene: TRBJ1-2; CDR3nt: TGTGCCAGCAGGCAGGGGGCCCTGGGAAGCTACACCTTC; CDR3aa: CASRQGALGSYTF
len: 13; d_gene: -; abundance: -; v_gene: TRBV5-8; j_gene: TRBJ1-2; CDR3nt: TGTGCCAGCAGCCGTGGACAGAACTATGGCTACACCTTC; CDR3aa: CASSRGQNYGYTF
len: 18; d_gene: TRBD1; abundance: few; v_gene: TRBV3-1/TRBV3-2; j_gene: TRBJ2-2; CDR3nt: TGTGCCAGCAGCCAAGGGGGACAGGGAAGGAGAGGGGCCGGGGAGCTGTTTTTT; CDR3aa: CASSQGGQGRRGAGELFF
len: 20; d_gene: TRBD2; abundance: -; v_gene: TRBV10-3; j_gene: TRBJ2-3; CDR3nt: TGTGCCATCAGTGATCCCGGGACTAGCGGGGTTCGGGGCCCCACAGATACGCAGTATTTT; CDR3aa: CAISDPGTSGVRGPTDTQYF
len: 13; d_gene: TRBD2; abundance: -; v_gene: TRBV28; j_gene: TRBJ2-7; CDR3nt: TGTGCCAGCACGCGGGAGTCGAAAAACGAGCAGTACTTC; CDR3aa: CASTRESKNEQYF
len: 15; d_gene: TRBD2; abundance: -; v_gene: TRBV7-2; j_gene: TRBJ2-1; CDR3nt: TGTGCCAGCATCCTAGCGGGGGGGTTTGACAATGAGCAGTTCTTC; CDR3aa: CASILAGGFDNEQFF
len: 14; d_gene: -; abundance: -; v_gene: TRBV2; j_gene: TRBJ2-2; CDR3nt: TGTGCCAGCAGTGGCGGGGTGGCCACCGGGGAGCTGTTTTTT; CDR3aa: CASSGGVATGELFF
len: 15; d_gene: -; abundance: -; v_gene: TRBV14; j_gene: TRBJ2-1; CDR3nt: TGTGCCAGCAGCGACGTCGCGGGGTCACACAATGAGCAGTTCTTC; CDR3aa: CASSDVAGSHNEQFF
len: 13; d_gene: TRBD1; abundance: many; v_gene: TRBV5-1; j_gene: TRBJ2-7; CDR3nt: TGCGCCAGCAGCCCGTCCGGGACAGGTCTATTGTACTTC; CDR3aa: CASSPSGTGLLYF
len: 18; d_gene: TRBD2; abundance: -; v_gene: TRBV7-9; j_gene: TRBJ2-2; CDR3nt: TGTGCCAGCAGCGACCGAGGGACTAGCAGTCCCGGCAGGGGGGAGCTGTTTTTT; CDR3aa: CASSDRGTSSPGRGELFF
len: 15; d_gene: TRBD2; abundance: -; v_gene: TRBV4-2; j_gene: TRBJ2-3; CDR3nt: TGTGCCAGCAGCCAAGATCGACTAGCGCTGGGCACGCAGTATTTT; CDR3aa: CASSQDRLALGTQYF
len: 18; d_gene: TRBD2; abundance: -; v_gene: TRBV3-1/TRBV3-2; j_gene: TRBJ2-3; CDR3nt: TGTGCCAGCAGCCACAACCGGTGGGAGGGCCTTTCGCGAGATACGCAGTATTTT; CDR3aa: CASSHNRWEGLSRDTQYF
len: 14; d_gene: -; abundance: -; v_gene: TRBV27; j_gene: TRBJ1-2; CDR3nt: TGTGCCAGCAGTCAGCATGGGGGGAACTATGGCTACACCTTC; CDR3aa: CASSQHGGNYGYTF
len: 13; d_gene: -; abundance: -; v_gene: TRBV12-5; j_gene: TRBJ1-2; CDR3nt: TGTGCTAGTGGTTACCCGGGACAAGGTGGCTACACCTTC; CDR3aa: CASGYPGQGGYTF
len: 15; d_gene: -; abundance: -; v_gene: TRBV14; j_gene: TRBJ1-2; CDR3nt: TGTGCCAGCAGCCAAGCGTCAGGGGTAGGCTATGGCTACACCTTC; CDR3aa: CASSQASGVGYGYTF